One sample yielded the 9 T cell receptor beta chains listed below, sequenced in a study of T cell responses to AZD1222 COVID-19 vaccine. Some clones are missing from TCRdb's copy, which holds only in-frame ones; the method was immunoSEQ multiplex PCR. Among around 120,000 clones listed, roughly 91% were seen once. The sequencing used peripheral blood, collected 28 days after the second AZD1222 dose. The receptors stem from an adult who received the AZD1222 COVID-19 vaccine.

The CDR3 DNA reads TGTGCCAGCAGTTGGACCTCGGACACTGAAGCTTTCTTT. As protein: CASSWTSDTEAFF. The chain couples TRBV27 to TRBJ1-1, with unresolved D. V was clipped by 4 bases and J by 3 bases, with 9 bases between them. Germline lookup yields CDR1 MNHEY and CDR2 SMNVEV (reference sequence). The CDR3 is made up of 13 amino acids.

This clone came up a few times. The chain uses TRBV5-6 and TRBJ1-2; TRBD1 aligns across 10 bases. The V gene's germline CDR1 is SGHDT and CDR2 YYEEEE. V shed 3 bases, J shed 7 bases, and the junction held 9 bases outside the gene matches. This CDR3 has 15 amino acids. CDR3 protein: CASSSMTGGLAGYTF. The CDR3 region has the DNA TGTGCCAGCAGCTCAATGACAGGGGGCCTTGCTGGCTACACCTTC.

This chain links TRBV5-1 with TRBJ2-3; D not certain. The germline gives CDR1 SGHRS, CDR2 YFSETQ. The V gene lost 0 bases and the J gene lost 0 bases, with 8 bases spanning the gap. The CDR3 contains 15 residues. The CDR3 bases are TGCGCCAGCAGCTTGGCACCTGAAAGCACAGATACGCAGTATTTT. It translates to CASSLAPESTDTQYF.

The gene calls are TRBV29-1 and TRBJ2-1; the match to TRBD2 covers 9 bases. CDR1 SQVTM and CDR2 ANQGSEA come from the germline V gene. This CDR3 is built from 15 residues. Trimming took 0 bases from V and 5 from J; bases not matched to a gene: 5. CDR3 protein: CSVEERPSGDNEQFF. DNA of the CDR3: TGCAGCGTTGAAGAGAGGCCTAGCGGGGACAATGAGCAGTTCTTC.

V is TRBV4-3 and J is TRBJ2-1; weak D call: TRBD1 (5 bases). The V gene's germline CDR1 is LGHNA and CDR2 YSLEER. This CDR3 spans 15 amino acids. V lost 0 bases, J lost 4 bases, and 10 bases lay in between. CDR3 bases: TGCGCCAGCAGCCAAGAATGGGGCAGATACAATGAGCAGTTCTTC. Amino acids: CASSQEWGRYNEQFF.

The CDR3 here is CASSLGTSGSLLGETQYF. DNA for the CDR3: TGTGCCAGCAGCCTCGGGACTAGCGGGAGTCTGTTAGGGGAGACCCAGTACTTC. The rearrangement uses TRBV7-9 and TRBJ2-5; 14 bases match TRBD2. CDR3 size: 18 residues. After removal of 5 bases from V and 5 bases from J, the junction contained 13 bases not matched to a gene. CDR1 is SEHNR and CDR2 is FQNEAQ in the germline V gene (reference sequence).

CDR3 nucleotide sequence: TGTGCCAGCAGCTTATCAGGGGCCTACGAGCAGTACTTC. Translated, it gives CASSLSGAYEQYF. The rearrangement joins TRBV7-3 to TRBJ2-7; D may be TRBD1 (6 bases). The CDR3 runs to 13 residues. Trimming stripped 2 bases from V and 2 bases from J, with 7 bases between. In germline, CDR1 is SGHTA, CDR2 FQGTGA. Looking up the rest from reference TRBV7-3 and TRBJ2-7 gives the full variable domain: GAGVSQTPSNKVTEKGKYVELRCDPISGHTALYWYRQSLGQGPEFLIYFQGTGAADDSGLPNDRFFAVRPEGSVSTLKIQRTERGDSAVYLCASSLSGAYEQYFGPGTRLTVT.

This chain joins TRBV27 and TRBJ2-7; perhaps TRBD1 as D (5 bases). Germline V lookup: CDR1 MNHEY, CDR2 SMNVEV (reference sequence). Trimming removed 0 bases at V and 3 bases at J, with 9 bases between. The CDR3 runs 14 residues. The CDR3 DNA reads TGTGCCAGCAGTTTATCAGGGGAAGTCTACGAGCAGTACTTC. Translated, it gives CASSLSGEVYEQYF.

J is TRBJ1-3 and V is TRBV3-1 (or the pseudogene TRBV3-2); D is possibly TRBD1 (5 bases). V lost 1 base and J lost 4, with 17 bases in between. This CDR3 has 17 amino acids. The germline V gene has CDR1 LGHDT and CDR2 YNNKEL (reference sequence). The CDR3 DNA follows: TGTGCCAGCAGCCAAGGCAAATGGGGGGTCCTAGGAAACACCATATATTTT. It translates to CASSQGKWGVLGNTIYF.